Listed below are T cell receptor beta chains from one sample, sequenced in a study of CD8+CD57+ T cells in acquired aplastic anemia. TCRdb analysed the reads with MiXCR anew, one entry per CDR3 protein. The sample lists a few hundred thousand distinct CDR3 sequences; approximately 57% were seen once. Sequencing was carried out using sorted CD4+, CD8+, or CD8+CD57+ T cells (not recorded which) from PBMCs. The receptors were gathered from a human donor with severe aplastic anemia or a healthy control (not recorded which). Each CDR3 is given with its conserved first and last residue. The D gene is left open where the match is weak.

TRBD1	TRBV7-9	CASSRQGAWETQYF
TRBD1	TRBV6-4	CASRREPGQVTGELFF
TRBD2	TRBV15	CATSRTGGAGETQYF
TRBD1	TRBV5-4	CASSPDRNSYEQYF
TRBD1	TRBV7-6	CASSFAGTGIDEQFF
TRBD2	TRBV7-7	CASGAGSTDTQYF
TRBD1	TRBV19	CASRAGTAPYEQYF
TRBD2	TRBV5-4	CASSISGGAAYEQYF
.	TRBV6-1	CASSEVHYGYTF
.	TRBV11-2	CASSQYSNQPQHF
.	TRBV3-1	CASSQEGGANTEAFF
.	TRBV4-3	CASSQGADTGELFF
.	TRBV7-9	CASSLVGLQETQYF
TRBD1	TRBV25-1	CASRRDREYGQPQHF
.	TRBV15	CASSLVPQGAVEAFF
.	TRBV7-2	CASSLRGLGGTGELFF
TRBD1	TRBV20-1	CSATRTGGKGYTF
TRBD1	TRBV28	CASSQPGQGRYEQYF
TRBD2	TRBV7-6	CASSSGLAGTYEQYF
.	TRBV29-1	CSVRAPEGLWQFF
.	TRBV29-1	CSAYPSPLGEKLFF
TRBD2	TRBV7-2	CASSLGIAGGSYEQYF
TRBD1	TRBV5-1	CASSEQQGGAGYGYTF
TRBD1	TRBV29-1	CSVGDRGTVAFF
TRBD1	TRBV5-5	CASSSLVGTGSYEQYF
.	TRBV7-9	CASSLGTTRGETQYF
TRBD1	TRBV14	CASSQLGTGGNEQYF
.	TRBV20-1	CSAPGGGAAGYTF
.	TRBV6-5	CASRNIYGYTF
.	TRBV10-1	CASSESPLSPKTQYF
.	TRBV20-1	CSASRGMVQPQQYF
.	TRBV2	CASTFDTEQETQYF
.	TRBV20-1	CSAMAREGEFYNEQFF
TRBD2	TRBV12-3/TRBV12-4	CASSLGLAVYNEQFF
TRBD1	TRBV10-3	CAISVDRGPSTEAFF
.	TRBV7-9	CAGGANTDTQYF
.	TRBV9	CASSVEDRWGGNTIYF
.	TRBV6-6	CASRSSGAYTDTQYF
.	TRBV10-3	CASRGPSGEQYF
.	TRBV12-3/TRBV12-4	CASSLAAGGGGYTF
TRBD2	TRBV10-3	CASSYGLAQYNEQFF
.	TRBV7-9	CASTPSGELFF
TRBD2	TRBV12-3/TRBV12-4	CASSYAIRAGRYEQYF
.	TRBV19	CASHSIRTVNTEAFF
.	TRBV11-3	CASSLTVGSSYNEQFF
.	TRBV6-1	CASSEASGDGEETQYF